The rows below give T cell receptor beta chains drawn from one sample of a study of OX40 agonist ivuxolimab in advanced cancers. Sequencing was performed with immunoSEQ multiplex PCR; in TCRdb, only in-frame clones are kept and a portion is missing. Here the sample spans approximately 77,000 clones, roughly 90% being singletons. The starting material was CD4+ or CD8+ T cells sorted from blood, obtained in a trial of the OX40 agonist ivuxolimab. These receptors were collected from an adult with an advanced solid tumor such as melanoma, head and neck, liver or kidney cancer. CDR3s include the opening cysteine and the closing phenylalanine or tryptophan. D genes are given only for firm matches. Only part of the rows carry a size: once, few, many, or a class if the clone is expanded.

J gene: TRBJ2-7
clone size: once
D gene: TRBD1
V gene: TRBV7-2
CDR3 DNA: TGTGCCAGCAGCAAGACTATGGGACAGGGGTTCGAGCAGTACTTC
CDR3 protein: CASSKTMGQGFEQYF

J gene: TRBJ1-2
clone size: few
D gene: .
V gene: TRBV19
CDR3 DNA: TGTGCCAGCGGACTCTATGGCTACACCTTC
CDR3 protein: CASGLYGYTF

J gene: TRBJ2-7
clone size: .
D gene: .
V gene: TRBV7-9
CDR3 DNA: TGTGCCAGCAGCTTCTCCCGTGCCGCCTCCTACGAGCAGTACTTC
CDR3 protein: CASSFSRAASYEQYF

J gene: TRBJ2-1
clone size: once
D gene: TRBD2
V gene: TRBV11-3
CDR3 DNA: TGTGCCAGCAGCACGAGACTAGCGGGAGTGGCGGGCAATGAGCAGTTCTTC
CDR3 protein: CASSTRLAGVAGNEQFF

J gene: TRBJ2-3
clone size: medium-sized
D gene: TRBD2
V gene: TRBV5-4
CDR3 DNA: TGTGCCAGCAGCTTACCGGGAGGAAGTACACAGTATTTT
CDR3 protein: CASSLPGGSTQYF

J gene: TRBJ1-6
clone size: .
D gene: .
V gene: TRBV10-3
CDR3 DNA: TGTGCCATCAGTGAGTCGATCCTTGGTGGGTCACCCCTCCACTTT
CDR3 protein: CAISESILGGSPLHF

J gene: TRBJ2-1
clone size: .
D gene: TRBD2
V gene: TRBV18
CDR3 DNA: TGTGCCAGCTCACCCGCCCTAGCGGGTGCCAATGAGCAGTTCTTC
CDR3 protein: CASSPALAGANEQFF

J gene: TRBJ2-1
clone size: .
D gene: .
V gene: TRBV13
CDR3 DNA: TGTGCCAGCAGCTTACCGGGCCGTGAGCAGTTCTTC
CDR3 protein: CASSLPGREQFF

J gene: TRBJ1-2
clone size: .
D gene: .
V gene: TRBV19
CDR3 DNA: TGTGCCAGTAGTATTCGGACGAACTCTAACTATGGCTACACCTTC
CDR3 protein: CASSIRTNSNYGYTF

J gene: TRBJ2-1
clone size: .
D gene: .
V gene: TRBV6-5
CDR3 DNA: TGTGCCAGCAGTTACTCGAGCGGGTTTGATGAGCAGTTCTTC
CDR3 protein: CASSYSSGFDEQFF

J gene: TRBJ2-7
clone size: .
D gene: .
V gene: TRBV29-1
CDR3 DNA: TGCAGCGTGCCCGGGAAAGGGTCCTACGAGCAGTACTTC
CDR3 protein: CSVPGKGSYEQYF

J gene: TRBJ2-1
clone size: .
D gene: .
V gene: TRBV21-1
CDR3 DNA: TGTGCCAGCAGCGCAAAGACTAGGAGGGATAACAATGAGCAGTTCTTC
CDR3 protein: CASSAKTRRDNNEQFF

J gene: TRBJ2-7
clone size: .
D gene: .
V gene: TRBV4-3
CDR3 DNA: TGCGCCAGCAGCCAAGATCTGGCCTCCCCCAGGGACGAGCAGTACTTC
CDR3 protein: CASSQDLASPRDEQYF

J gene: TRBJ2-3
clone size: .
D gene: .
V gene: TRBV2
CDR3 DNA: TGTGCCAGCAAAATTCGAAGGGGAATTCGCACAGATACGCAGTATTTT
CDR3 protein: CASKIRRGIRTDTQYF

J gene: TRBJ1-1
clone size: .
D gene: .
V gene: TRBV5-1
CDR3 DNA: TGCGCCAGCAGCCAAAATCAGCACCTACCTGAAGCTTTCTTT
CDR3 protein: CASSQNQHLPEAFF

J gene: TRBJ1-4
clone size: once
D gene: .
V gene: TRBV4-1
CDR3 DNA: TGCGCCAGCAGCCGGACCTGGGCAGGAACTAATGAAAAACTGTTTTTT
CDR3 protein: CASSRTWAGTNEKLFF

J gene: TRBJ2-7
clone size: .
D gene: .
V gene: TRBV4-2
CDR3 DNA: TGTGCCAGCAGCCAAATCCTAGCTTCCCGGGTCGAACAGTACTTC
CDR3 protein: CASSQILASRVEQYF

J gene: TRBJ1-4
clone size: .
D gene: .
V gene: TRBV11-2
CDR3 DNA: TGTGCCAGCAGCTTGGGGGTTACTAATGAAAAACTGTTTTTT
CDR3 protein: CASSLGVTNEKLFF

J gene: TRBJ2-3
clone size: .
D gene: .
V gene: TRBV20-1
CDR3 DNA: TGCAGTGCTCAGGAACGGGATACGCAGTATTTT
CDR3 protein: CSAQERDTQYF

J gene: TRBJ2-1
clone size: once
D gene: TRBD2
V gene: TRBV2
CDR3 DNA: TGTGCCAGCAGTGAAGACCCGGCGGGAGGAAGGGGTGAGCAGTTCTTC
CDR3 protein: CASSEDPAGGRGEQFF

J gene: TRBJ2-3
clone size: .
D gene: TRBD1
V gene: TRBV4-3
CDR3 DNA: TGCGCCAGCAGCCAAGGGCCAGGGGGTGGTGCAGCAGATACGCAGTATTTT
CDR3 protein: CASSQGPGGGAADTQYF

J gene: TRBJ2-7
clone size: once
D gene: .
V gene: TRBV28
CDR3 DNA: TGTGCCAGCAGTTTATTGATCGGTGCCAACCCTTCCTACGAGCAGTACTTC
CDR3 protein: CASSLLIGANPSYEQYF

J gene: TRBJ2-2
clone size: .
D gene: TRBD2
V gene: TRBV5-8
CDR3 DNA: TGTGCCAGCAGCTTGCTGCGGGGGGCGAACACCGGGGAGCTGTTTTTT
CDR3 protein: CASSLLRGANTGELFF

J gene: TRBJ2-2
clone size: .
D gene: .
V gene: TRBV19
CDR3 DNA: TGTGCCAGTAGTATATATTCGGGACCCACCGGGGAGCTGTTTTTT
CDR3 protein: CASSIYSGPTGELFF

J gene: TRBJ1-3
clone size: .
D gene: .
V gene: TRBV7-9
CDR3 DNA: TGTGCCAGCAGCCTAACGTCCTCGACGGCTGGAGGAAACACCATATATTTT
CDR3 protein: CASSLTSSTAGGNTIYF

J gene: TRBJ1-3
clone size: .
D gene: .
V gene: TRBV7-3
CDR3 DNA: TGTGCCAGCAGCGCAGGGGTCTCTGGAAACACCATATATTTT
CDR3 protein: CASSAGVSGNTIYF

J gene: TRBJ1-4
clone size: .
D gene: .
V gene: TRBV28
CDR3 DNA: TGTGCCAGCAGTAGGGAAGGATTGACTAATGAAAAACTGTTTTTT
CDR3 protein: CASSREGLTNEKLFF

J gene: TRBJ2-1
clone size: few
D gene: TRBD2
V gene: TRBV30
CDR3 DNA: TGTGCCTGGAATATACTAGCGGGGGGGTATGAGCAGTTCTTC
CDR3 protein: CAWNILAGGYEQFF

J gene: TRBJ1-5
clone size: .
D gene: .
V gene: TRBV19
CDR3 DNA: TGTGCCAGTAGTTCCCAGAGCAATCAGCCCCAGCATTTT
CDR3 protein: CASSSQSNQPQHF

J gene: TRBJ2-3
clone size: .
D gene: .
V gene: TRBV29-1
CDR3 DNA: TGCAGCTCCTCGGGAAGAGGGGCAGATACGCAGTATTTT
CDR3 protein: CSSSGRGADTQYF

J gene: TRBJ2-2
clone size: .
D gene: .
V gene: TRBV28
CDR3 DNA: TGTGCCAGCAGACTAACGGAGCCGTTCGAGCTGTTTTTT
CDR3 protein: CASRLTEPFELFF

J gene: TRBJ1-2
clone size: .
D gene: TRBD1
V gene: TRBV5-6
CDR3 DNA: TGTGCCAGCAGCATAGGACAGGCCTGGGGCTACACCTTC
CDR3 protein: CASSIGQAWGYTF

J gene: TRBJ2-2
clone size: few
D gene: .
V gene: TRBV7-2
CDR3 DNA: TGTGCCAGCAGCGTTAGCGGAGCGAACACCGGGGAGCTGTTTTTT
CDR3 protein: CASSVSGANTGELFF

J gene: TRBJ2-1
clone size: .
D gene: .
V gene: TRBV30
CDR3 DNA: TGTGCCTGGAGTAGGGACATACGGTCCTACAATGAGCAGTTCTTC
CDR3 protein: CAWSRDIRSYNEQFF

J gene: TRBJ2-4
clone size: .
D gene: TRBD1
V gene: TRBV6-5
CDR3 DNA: TGTGCCAGCAGTTACGGGGCAGGGGGTCTATTAAACATTCAGTACTTC
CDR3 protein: CASSYGAGGLLNIQYF

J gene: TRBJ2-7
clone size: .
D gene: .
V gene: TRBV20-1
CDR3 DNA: TGCAGTGCTAGGCATTCATACGAGCAGTACTTC
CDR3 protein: CSARHSYEQYF

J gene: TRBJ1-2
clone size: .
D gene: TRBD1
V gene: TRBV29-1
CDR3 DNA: TGCAGCGTTGGTTCAGGGGGCTATGGCTACACCTTC
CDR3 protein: CSVGSGGYGYTF

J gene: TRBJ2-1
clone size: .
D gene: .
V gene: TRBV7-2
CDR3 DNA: TGTGCCAGCAGCTTGGCCGGGGCAGAAGGCAATGAGCAGTTCTTC
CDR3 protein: CASSLAGAEGNEQFF

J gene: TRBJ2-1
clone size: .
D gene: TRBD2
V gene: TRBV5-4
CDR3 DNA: TGTGCCAGCAGCTACCGGACTAGCGGGGACCGGGAGCAGTTCTTC
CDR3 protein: CASSYRTSGDREQFF

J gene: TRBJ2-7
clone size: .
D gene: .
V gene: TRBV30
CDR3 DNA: TGTGCCTGGAGTGAGGCCACGACAAGTGAGCAGTACTTC
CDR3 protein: CAWSEATTSEQYF